Below, one T cell receptor (beta chain) is given with its context. This entry is derived from a study of shared clonotypes between healthy human individuals. Only in-frame clones appear in the TCRdb table, and some are missing; sequencing was by immunoSEQ multiplex PCR. The sample includes roughly 2.6 million clones, more than 90% of them seen just once. V was shortened by 6 bases and J by 0 bases, with 17 bases between the two germline ends. The CDR3 has 17 residues. Germline V gene data show CDR1 as MDHEN and CDR2 as SYDVKM. The sequence was collected from a man aged 18 to 30 in good health. V gene TRBV28 combines with J gene TRBJ1-4, with D possibly TRBD1 on 5 matching bases. The sequenced sample was naive CD4+ T cells sorted from blood. Indicated subset: CD45RA+ positively selected. The CDR3 DNA reads TGTGCCAGCAGGATCCTCGGACACCCTGCAACTAATGAAAAACTGTTTTTT. This encodes CASRILGHPATNEKLFF. The full variable domain, in which reference TRBV28 and TRBJ1-4 provide the parts outside the CDR3, is DVKVTQSSRYLVKRTGEKVFLECVQDMDHENMFWYRQDPGLGLRLIYFSYDVKMKEKGDIPEGYSVSREKKERFSLILESASTNQTSMYLCASRILGHPATNEKLFFGSGTQLSVL.